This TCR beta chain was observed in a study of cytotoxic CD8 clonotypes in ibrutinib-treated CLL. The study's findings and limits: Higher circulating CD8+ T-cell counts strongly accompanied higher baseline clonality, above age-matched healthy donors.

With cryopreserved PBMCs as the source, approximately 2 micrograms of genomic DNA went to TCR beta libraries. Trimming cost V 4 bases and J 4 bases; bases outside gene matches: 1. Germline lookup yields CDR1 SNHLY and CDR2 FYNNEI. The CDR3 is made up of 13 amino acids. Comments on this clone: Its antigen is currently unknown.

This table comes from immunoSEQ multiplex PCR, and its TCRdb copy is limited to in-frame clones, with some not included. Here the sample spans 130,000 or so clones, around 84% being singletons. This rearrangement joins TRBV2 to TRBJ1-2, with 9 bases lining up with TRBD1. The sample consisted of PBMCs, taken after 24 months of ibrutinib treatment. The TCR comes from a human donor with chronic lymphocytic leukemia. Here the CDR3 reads CASSGGQGYGYTF. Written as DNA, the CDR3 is TGTGCCAGCAGTGGGGGACAGGGCTATGGCTACACCTTC.